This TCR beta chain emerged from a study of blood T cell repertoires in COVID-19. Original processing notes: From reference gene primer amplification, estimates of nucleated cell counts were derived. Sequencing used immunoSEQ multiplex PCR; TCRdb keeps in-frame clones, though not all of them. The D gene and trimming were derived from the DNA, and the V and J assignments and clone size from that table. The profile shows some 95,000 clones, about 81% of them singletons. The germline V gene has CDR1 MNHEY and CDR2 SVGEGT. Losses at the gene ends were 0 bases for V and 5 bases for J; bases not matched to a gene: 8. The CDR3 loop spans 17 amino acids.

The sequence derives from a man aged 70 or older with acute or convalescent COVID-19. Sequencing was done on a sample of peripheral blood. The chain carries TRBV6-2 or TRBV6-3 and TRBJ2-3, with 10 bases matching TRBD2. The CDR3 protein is CASSYSMLAGAIDTQYF. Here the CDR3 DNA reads TGTGCCAGCAGTTACTCGATGCTAGCGGGGGCCATAGATACGCAGTATTTT.